The sample holds one count of the clone carrying this T cell receptor (beta chain). The antigen is unknown. The CDR3 sequence is 15 residues long. From germline, CDR1 is MDHEN and CDR2 SYDVKM. Trimming at V came to 2 bases and at J to 5 bases, leaving 4 bases not matched to a gene. The sample originates from a study of T cells in Graves' hyperthyroidism and ophthalmopathy. The TCR beta CDR3 regions underwent amplification using RNA transcripts as the source. When the TCR CDR3 underwent first-round RT-PCR, the HTBI primer set was used. TCRdb passed the multiplex PCR reads through MiXCR, listing each CDR3 protein once. The table records around 430,000 distinct CDR3 sequences, about 15% of them present only once. PBMCs were obtained from over 8.5 ml fresh peripheral blood. Broader study findings: Classification by a 13 V-J model distinguished ophthalmopathy from stable hyperthyroidism.

Sequenced: blood. This TCR was recovered from a woman in her twenties or thirties with Graves' hyperthyroidism. The chain uses TRBV28 and TRBJ2-7, with 12 bases lining up with TRBD2. The CDR3 DNA sequence: TGTGCCAGCAGTTTACCTAGCGGGAGGGCCCACGAGCAGTACTTC. It translates to CASSLPSGRAHEQYF.